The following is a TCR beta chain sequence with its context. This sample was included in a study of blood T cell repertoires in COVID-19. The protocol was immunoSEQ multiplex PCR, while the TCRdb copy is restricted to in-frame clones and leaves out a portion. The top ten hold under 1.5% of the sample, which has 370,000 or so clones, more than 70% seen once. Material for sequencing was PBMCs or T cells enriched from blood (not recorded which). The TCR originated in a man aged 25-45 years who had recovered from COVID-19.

The CDR3 DNA sequence: TGTGCCAGCAGTTCCCGACTAGAGCAGTTCTTC. This encodes CASSSRLEQFF. The rearrangement uses TRBV6-2 or TRBV6-3 and TRBJ2-1, with a weak D call TRBD2 (5 bases). Germline CDR1 is MNHEY and CDR2 is SVGEGT. V lost 4 bases and J lost 10, with 8 bases in between. This CDR3 spans 11 amino acids.